Presented here are 2 T cell receptor beta chains from one specimen sequenced in a study of blood T cell repertoires in COVID-19. Clones were read by immunoSEQ multiplex PCR, and TCRdb kept only the in-frame ones, dropping some. The sample yields some 200,000 clones, roughly 94% seen once. The material sequenced was peripheral blood. The receptors come from a man aged 25-45 years with COVID-19, enrolled during active disease.

Only one count was recorded for this clone. The V gene is TRBV6-5, the J gene TRBJ2-2, with D possibly TRBD1 on 5 matching bases. Germline CDR1 reads MNHEY; CDR2 reads SVGAGI. Trimming cost V 6 bases and J 0 bases, with 11 bases left between them. This CDR3 spans 15 amino acids. The CDR3 DNA reads TGTGCCAGCAGCTGGGGCCAATCGAACACCGGGGAGCTGTTTTTT. As protein: CASSWGQSNTGELFF.

This chain uses TRBV6-5 with TRBJ1-2; 11 bases fit TRBD1. CDR3 length: 15 amino acids. The ends lost 7 bases at V and 8 bases at J; junction bases unmatched: 12. Germline V gene lookup returns CDR1 MNHEY and CDR2 SVGAGI. The CDR3 bases are TGTGCCAGCATCAGCCAAGGACAGGGGGCGCGAGGCTACACCTTC. Protein sequence: CASISQGQGARGYTF.